This TCR beta chain emerged from a study of spatial heterogeneity in lung cancer. On the study more broadly: Fewer alpha-chain than beta-chain sequences were consistently detected.

Germline trimming cut 5 bases from V and 2 bases from J; bases unmatched to any gene: 17. CDR3 length: 19 amino acids. Germline CDR1 and CDR2: MNHEY and SMNVEV (reference sequence). Time point meaning: sample taken at primary tumor resection. Frozen PBMC, nontumor lung or tumor provided whole RNA, which was sequenced unsorted. TCRdb passed the 5' RACE reads through MiXCR, listing each CDR3 protein once. The data contain nearly 15,000 distinct CDR3 sequences, approximately 8% of them singletons. Source: PBMCs, taken at surgery. The chain links TRBV27 to TRBJ2-2, with 7 bases that match TRBD1. This sequence originates from a female donor with early-stage non-small cell lung cancer. The CDR3 DNA is TGTGCCAGCAGTCGCTCTCTGAGGGGGCGGTTTCATAACACCGGGGAGCTGTTTTTT. It translates to CASSRSLRGRFHNTGELFF.